This T cell receptor beta chain originates from a study of post-analysis software for immune sequencing data (dated by TCRdb to the mid-2010s). Turning to the overall study: Relapsing-remitting, secondary progressive and progressive-relapsing multiple sclerosis were recorded as disease courses, and subtype annotation was lacking for some patients. Patient repertoires were compared against ten to eleven previously published healthy control repertoires from donors aged roughly 6 to 28 years. A subset of samples was prepared in parallel using single-end sample barcoding, then pooled and co-amplified after Illumina adapter ligation. Findings and caveats that apply to the study as a whole: Direct clustering with F measure revealed strong co-clustering of samples prepared in the same batch, which led to a batch-effect correction. Significantly higher frequencies in patients than in controls were found for five or six TRBV segments, including TRBV5-6, TRBV5-1 and TRBV20-1. Normalized Chao1 diversity was significantly lower in multiple sclerosis patients than controls, suggesting substantial peripheral T-cell clonal expansion. The control group was slightly older than the multiple sclerosis patient group.

The library was obtained by PCR. Instrument on record: Illumina HiSeq 2500. Unique molecular identifiers were incorporated into TCR beta cDNA libraries to reduce PCR and sequencing biases. Around 500,000 cDNA molecules were obtained for every 1 to 10 million input T cells, so each molecule roughly corresponded to one T cell. The same protocol used for the earlier healthy control dataset was applied to prepare and sequence the patient libraries. Samples belonging to the same batch were prepared together, multiplexed and sequenced on a shared HiSeq lane. For the original study's pipeline: MIGEC handled the raw barcoded reads, throwing out single-read molecular identifier groups before consensus assembly and CDR3 extraction. Clonotype tables were post-analysed with VDJtools, and diversity was normalized by down-sampling all datasets to the smallest sample size. To correct batch-related cross-sample contamination, repertoire overlap clustering matched CDR3 amino acid sequences but not nucleotide sequences. The public reads were reprocessed in TCRdb via fastp at Q25 and MiXCR, keeping in-frame beta chains. A single entry per CDR3 protein holds the most common genes and DNA from its merged rows. These V and J calls derive from TCRdb rather than the authors' analysis. Recorded for this sample are hundreds of thousands of distinct CDR3 sequences; 25% to 30% of them occurred a single time. More than 0.55% of the sample rests with the top ten.

To demonstrate the VDJtools post-analysis software, TCR beta repertoires were profiled from the peripheral blood of 10 to 15 young patients with multiple sclerosis. The multiple sclerosis patients were children and adolescents between roughly 6 and 16 years of age. Reading from cysteine to phenylalanine, the CDR3 counts 13 amino acids. Only the CDR3 DNA is retained, 39 bases long and in frame from the first base. CDR1 and CDR2 are read off the germline V gene as MDHEN and SYDVKM. V drops 1 base and J drops 6 bases, leaving 9 bases in between. Notes on this clonotype: The antigen it recognizes is unknown. No base qualities exist here, and no much larger clone lies one base off it.

The sample consisted of blood. The chain is encoded by TRBV28 joined to TRBJ1-1; no confident D gene assignment can be made. The sequence was obtained from a girl between 5 and 17 years old with multiple sclerosis. CDR3 loop: CASSLYPPPEAFF. The DNA sequence reads TGTGCCAGCAGTTTATACCCCCCACCTGAAGCTTTCTTT.